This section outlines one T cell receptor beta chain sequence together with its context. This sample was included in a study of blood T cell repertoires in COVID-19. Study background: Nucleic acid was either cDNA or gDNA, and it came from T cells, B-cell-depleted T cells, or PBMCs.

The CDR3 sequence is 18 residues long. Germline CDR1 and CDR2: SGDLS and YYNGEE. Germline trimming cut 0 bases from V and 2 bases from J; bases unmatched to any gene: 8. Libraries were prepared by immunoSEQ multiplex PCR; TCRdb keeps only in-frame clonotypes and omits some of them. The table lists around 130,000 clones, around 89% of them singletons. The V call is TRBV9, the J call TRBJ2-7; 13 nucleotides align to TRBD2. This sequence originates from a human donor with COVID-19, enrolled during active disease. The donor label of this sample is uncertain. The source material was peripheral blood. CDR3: CASSVGTGTSGTPYEQYF. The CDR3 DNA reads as TGTGCCAGCAGCGTAGGGACCGGGACTAGCGGGACCCCCTACGAGCAGTACTTC.